This is a list of T cell receptor beta chains from one sample in a study of technical replicates of blood from a handful of donors. This table comes from immunoSEQ multiplex PCR, and its TCRdb copy is limited to in-frame clones, with some not included. Of about 93,000 clones detected, about 95% appear once; the ten largest clones hold about 0.26%. The sequenced sample was T cells isolated from PBMCs. All receptors come from a human donor in good health. Both conserved end residues are part of each CDR3. The D gene is left open where the match is weak. Expanded clones are given a class, and other clones once, few, many or no size at all.

clone size: .
D gene: .
V gene: TRBV6-1
J gene: TRBJ1-2
CDR3 DNA: TGTGCCAGCAGTGACAGAATGGTGAACGGCTACACCTTC
CDR3 protein: CASSDRMVNGYTF

clone size: .
D gene: TRBD2
V gene: TRBV11-3
J gene: TRBJ2-7
CDR3 DNA: TGTGCCAGCAGCTCTTCGTGGTCTAGCGGGGATCCCTACGAGCAGTACTTC
CDR3 protein: CASSSSWSSGDPYEQYF

clone size: .
D gene: TRBD1
V gene: TRBV28
J gene: TRBJ2-7
CDR3 DNA: TGTGCCAGCAGTTTTCTATTTATTTATACTCCCGAAGCGAGAAGACCGGGACAGGGACCCGAGCAGTACTTC
CDR3 protein: CASSFLFIYTPEARRPGQGPEQYF

clone size: .
D gene: .
V gene: TRBV5-5
J gene: TRBJ2-3
CDR3 DNA: TGTGCCAGCAGTGGCGGAGGGAGCACAGATACGCAGTATTTT
CDR3 protein: CASSGGGSTDTQYF

clone size: .
D gene: .
V gene: TRBV6-6
J gene: TRBJ2-7
CDR3 DNA: TGTGCCAGCAGTGGCGGGCCTTCCTACGAGCAGTACTTC
CDR3 protein: CASSGGPSYEQYF

clone size: .
D gene: TRBD1
V gene: TRBV7-3
J gene: TRBJ1-2
CDR3 DNA: TGTGCCAGCATGGGGGCCGGGACAGTCTTAGAAGGCTACACCTTC
CDR3 protein: CASMGAGTVLEGYTF

clone size: .
D gene: .
V gene: TRBV29-1
J gene: TRBJ1-2
CDR3 DNA: TGCAGCGTTGCGCAGGGGAATGACTATGGCTACACCTTC
CDR3 protein: CSVAQGNDYGYTF

clone size: .
D gene: TRBD1
V gene: TRBV2
J gene: TRBJ1-4
CDR3 DNA: TGTGCCAGCAGTGTGGTGGCCGGTGGACAGGCCAATGAAAAACTGTTTTTT
CDR3 protein: CASSVVAGGQANEKLFF

clone size: .
D gene: TRBD1
V gene: TRBV9
J gene: TRBJ1-1
CDR3 DNA: TGTGCCAGCAGCTCAGCTACCTTGACAGGGAAATTCGCTGAAGCTTTCTTT
CDR3 protein: CASSSATLTGKFAEAFF

clone size: .
D gene: TRBD1
V gene: TRBV5-5
J gene: TRBJ1-3
CDR3 DNA: TGTGCCAGCAGCTTGGGATGGACAGGATCGACTGGAAACACCATATATTTT
CDR3 protein: CASSLGWTGSTGNTIYF

clone size: once
D gene: TRBD1
V gene: TRBV4-1
J gene: TRBJ2-7
CDR3 DNA: TGCGCCAGCTCCACTCCAAACAGGGGGTCACGTCACTACGAGCAGTACTTC
CDR3 protein: CASSTPNRGSRHYEQYF

clone size: .
D gene: TRBD2
V gene: TRBV19
J gene: TRBJ2-1
CDR3 DNA: TGTGCCAGTACGACGTTAGCGGGCGACGAGCAGTTCTTC
CDR3 protein: CASTTLAGDEQFF

clone size: .
D gene: .
V gene: TRBV7-6
J gene: TRBJ2-7
CDR3 DNA: TGTGCCAGCAGCTCTAGGACACCTGTCTACGAGCAGTACTTC
CDR3 protein: CASSSRTPVYEQYF

clone size: .
D gene: TRBD1
V gene: TRBV2
J gene: TRBJ1-1
CDR3 DNA: TGTGCCAGCATACGAACAGGGGTGATGAACACTGAAGCTTTCTTT
CDR3 protein: CASIRTGVMNTEAFF

clone size: once
D gene: TRBD1
V gene: TRBV7-3
J gene: TRBJ2-3
CDR3 DNA: TGTGCCAGCAGCTTACACAGGGGGCCAGATACGCAGTATTTT
CDR3 protein: CASSLHRGPDTQYF

clone size: .
D gene: .
V gene: TRBV28
J gene: TRBJ2-7
CDR3 DNA: TGTGCCAGCAGTTTCGGGTCAGGGCAGGACGAGCAGTACTTC
CDR3 protein: CASSFGSGQDEQYF

clone size: .
D gene: TRBD1
V gene: TRBV19
J gene: TRBJ1-2
CDR3 DNA: TGTGCCAGTAGTATAGGAGGGACAGAAAACTATGGCTACACCTTC
CDR3 protein: CASSIGGTENYGYTF